This TCR beta chain was recovered during a study of vaccination and CD4 T cells after COVID-19. Study-wide background: Every participant had a vaccine, which was either BNT162b2 or mRNA-1273, given in two doses.

Treatment noted: roughly ten-day PBMC culture with coronavirus spike peptide pools or control peptides (ViraFEST assay). Following expansion of antigen-specific T cells with peptide pools, ViraFEST then sequenced TCRs. A word on this clonotype: Its antigen is unidentified.

Regarding the study as a whole: The median proportion of reactive clones detected only post-vaccination in convalescent patients was approximately 90%.

With the Oncomine TCR Beta short-read assay, DNA from cultured CD4+ T cells was sequenced. TCRdb re-called the PCR reads through MiXCR, storing one row per CDR3 protein. Among under 15,000 distinct CDR3 sequences, 50% to 55% were seen once, and the ten largest hold approximately 16%. This receptor was obtained from a human donor who had recovered from COVID-19. Input material: CD4+ T cells from blood, cultured in vitro.

CDR3 DNA: TGTGCCACCAGTGAGCCTGGAGCGGGAAAGGAGACCCAGTACTTC. Residues: CATSEPGAGKETQYF. This chain links TRBV24-1 with TRBJ2-5; 7 positions match TRBD2. Germline-derived CDR1 and CDR2 are KGHDR and SFDVKD. Trimming removed 4 bases from V and 5 bases from J; junction bases left unmatched: 9. This CDR3 has 15 residues.